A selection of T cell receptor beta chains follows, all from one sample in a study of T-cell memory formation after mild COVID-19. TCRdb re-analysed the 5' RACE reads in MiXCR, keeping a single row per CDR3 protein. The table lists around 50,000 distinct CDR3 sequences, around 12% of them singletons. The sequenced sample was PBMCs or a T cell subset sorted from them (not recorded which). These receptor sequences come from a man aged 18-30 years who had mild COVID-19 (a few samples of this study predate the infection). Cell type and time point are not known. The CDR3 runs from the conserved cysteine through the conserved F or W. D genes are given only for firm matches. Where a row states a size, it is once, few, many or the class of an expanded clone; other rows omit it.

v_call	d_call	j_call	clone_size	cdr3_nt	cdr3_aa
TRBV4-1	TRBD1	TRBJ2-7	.	TGCGCCAGCAGCCAAGTGGCTGGACAGGTCTACGAGCAGTACTTC	CASSQVAGQVYEQYF
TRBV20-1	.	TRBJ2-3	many	TGCAGTGCTAGAGAGGTGTACACAGATACGCAGTATTTT	CSAREVYTDTQYF
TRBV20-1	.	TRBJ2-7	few	TGCAGTGCTAGAGAAGGACCCTCCTACGAGCAGTACTTC	CSAREGPSYEQYF
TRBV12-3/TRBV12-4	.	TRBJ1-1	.	TGTGCCAGCAGTTTAAGCATCAGGAACACTGAAGCTTTCTTT	CASSLSIRNTEAFF
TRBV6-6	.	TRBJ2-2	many	TGTGCCAGCAGTTACTTCGCAACCGGGGAGCTGTTTTTT	CASSYFATGELFF
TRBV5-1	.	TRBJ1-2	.	TGCGCCAGCAGCTCCTCAGGACCGGGTGGCTACACCTTC	CASSSSGPGGYTF
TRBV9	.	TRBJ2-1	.	TGTGCCAGCAGCGTAGCAGGGGACAATGAGCAGTTCTTC	CASSVAGDNEQFF
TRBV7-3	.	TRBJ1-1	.	TGTGCCAGCACACGCACGGCAGGACGAGCTTTCTTT	CASTRTAGRAFF
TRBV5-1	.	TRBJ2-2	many	TGCGCCAGCAGCTTGGCTACAGTGAACACCGGGGAGCTGTTTTTT	CASSLATVNTGELFF
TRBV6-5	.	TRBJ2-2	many	TGTGCCAGCAGTGCCTCCAGGTGGACAGCCGGGGAGCTGTTTTTT	CASSASRWTAGELFF
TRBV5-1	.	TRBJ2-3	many	TGCGCCAGCAGCTTCGGGGCGCCCGATACGCAGTATTTT	CASSFGAPDTQYF
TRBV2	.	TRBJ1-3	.	TGTGCCAGCAGTGTGTCGGACGGTGGAAACACCATATATTTT	CASSVSDGGNTIYF
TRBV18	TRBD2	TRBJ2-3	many	TGTGCCAGCTCACCAGTCACGAGCGGGGGGTACTCTGGCACAGATACGCAGTATTTT	CASSPVTSGGYSGTDTQYF
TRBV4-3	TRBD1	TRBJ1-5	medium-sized	TGCGCCAGCAGCCAAAATGGTGAGGGGGCGAGTCAGCCCCAGCATTTT	CASSQNGEGASQPQHF
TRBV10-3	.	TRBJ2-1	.	TGTGCCATCAGTGTAGGGAATGAGCAGTTCTTC	CAISVGNEQFF
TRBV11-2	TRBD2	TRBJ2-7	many	TGTGCCAGCAGCTTAGTCGAGGGGAGGGGCGAGCAGTACTTC	CASSLVEGRGEQYF
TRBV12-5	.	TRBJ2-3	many	TGTGCTAGTGGTCCCGGGACTGCCAACCTCGGTACGCAGTATTTT	CASGPGTANLGTQYF
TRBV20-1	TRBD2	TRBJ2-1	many	TGCAGTGCTAGACGGCTAGCGGGAAATGAGCAGTTCTTC	CSARRLAGNEQFF
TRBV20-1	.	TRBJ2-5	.	TGCAGTGAGAGAAGGGGGGGCAGACAAGAGACCCAGTACTTC	CSERRGGRQETQYF
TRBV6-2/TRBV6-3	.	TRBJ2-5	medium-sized	TGTGCCAGCAGTGCCGGCACCAGTGATCAAGAGACCCAGTACTTC	CASSAGTSDQETQYF
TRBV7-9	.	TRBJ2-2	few	TGTGCCAGCAGCCCTCCCGCGCCCAGCACCGGGGAGCTGTTTTTT	CASSPPAPSTGELFF
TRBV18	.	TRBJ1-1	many	TGTGCCAGCTCACCCCAGGGGTTCGCAGCTTTCTTT	CASSPQGFAAFF
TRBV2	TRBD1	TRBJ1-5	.	TGTGCCAGCAGTAGGGGGACAGGGCGGCAGCCCCAGCATTTT	CASSRGTGRQPQHF
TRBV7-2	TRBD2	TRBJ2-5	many	TGTGCCAGCAGCCAGGGAGCGGGGGGCAAAGAGACCCAGTACTTC	CASSQGAGGKETQYF
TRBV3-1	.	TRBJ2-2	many	TGTGCCAGCAGCCAATACCCCCCCGGGGGGAACACCGGGGAGCTGTTTTTT	CASSQYPPGGNTGELFF
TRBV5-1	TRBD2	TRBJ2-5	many	TGCGCCAGCAGCTTGCTCCCTAGCGGGGGGCCTATACAAGAGACCCAGTACTTC	CASSLLPSGGPIQETQYF
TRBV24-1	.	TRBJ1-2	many	TGTGCCACTCAGACCAACGGGGCCTTGGATGGCTACACCTTC	CATQTNGALDGYTF
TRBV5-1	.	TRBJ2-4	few	TGCGCCAGCACCGACCCGGCGGGGGCCAAAAACATTCAGTACTTC	CASTDPAGAKNIQYF
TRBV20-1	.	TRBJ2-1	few	TGCAGTGCTAGAGATCGGGGGCGGTGGTACAATGAGCAGTTCTTC	CSARDRGRWYNEQFF
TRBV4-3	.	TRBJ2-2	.	TGCGCCAGCAGCCAAACTGTGGGGTACACCGGGGAGCTGTTTTTT	CASSQTVGYTGELFF
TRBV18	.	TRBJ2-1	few	TGTGCCAGCTCACCCGGAACGTACAATGAGCAGTTCTTC	CASSPGTYNEQFF
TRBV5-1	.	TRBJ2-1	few	TGCGCCAGCTCCTTGGGCCAGGGTTCGAGTTCGTACAATGAGCAGTTCTTC	CASSLGQGSSSYNEQFF
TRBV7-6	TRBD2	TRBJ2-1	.	TGTGCCAGCAGCTTAGACCGAGCGGGGGCTTACAATGAGCAGTTCTTC	CASSLDRAGAYNEQFF
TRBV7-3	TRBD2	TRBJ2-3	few	TGTGCCAGCAGCGTCACGGGACTAGCGGGGGGGCTCGCAGATACGCAGTATTTT	CASSVTGLAGGLADTQYF
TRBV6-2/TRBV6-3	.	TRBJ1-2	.	TGTGCCAGCAGAAAAACAGGGTCTTACGGCTACACCTTC	CASRKTGSYGYTF
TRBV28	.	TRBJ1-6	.	TGTGCCAGCAGTCTCGCGAGGAGACAGACTAAAGGGACACCCCTCCACTTT	CASSLARRQTKGTPLHF
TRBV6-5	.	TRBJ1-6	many	TGTGCCAGCAGTCGCGGGGGGACGGGTGGATCACCCCTCCACTTT	CASSRGGTGGSPLHF
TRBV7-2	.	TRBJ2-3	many	TGTGCCAGCAGCCGAGACCGTAGCACAGATACGCAGTATTTT	CASSRDRSTDTQYF
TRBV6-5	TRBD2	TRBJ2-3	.	TGTGCCAGCAGTTACTCGGCGGGGGGGCCCGGAGATACGCAGTATTTT	CASSYSAGGPGDTQYF
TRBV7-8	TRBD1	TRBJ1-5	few	TGTGCCAGCAGCCCCGACAGGGGGACCAGATATAGCAATCAGCCCCAGCATTTT	CASSPDRGTRYSNQPQHF
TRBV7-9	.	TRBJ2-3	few	TGTGCCAGCAGCCTCGACAGGGATACGCAGTATTTT	CASSLDRDTQYF
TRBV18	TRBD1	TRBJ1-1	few	TGTGCCAGCTCACCTAACTCAGGGGGCTGGTACACTGAAGCTTTCTTT	CASSPNSGGWYTEAFF
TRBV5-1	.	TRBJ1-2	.	TGCGCCAGCAGCTTGGCCGAGACGGAAAACTATGGCTACACCTTC	CASSLAETENYGYTF
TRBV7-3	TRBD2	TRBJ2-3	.	TGTGCCAGCAGCTCCGGGGGGGTCTACACAGATACGCAGTATTTT	CASSSGGVYTDTQYF
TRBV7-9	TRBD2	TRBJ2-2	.	TGTGCCAGCAGCTCCGGACTAGCGGTCCCGCTTTCCGGGGAGCTGTTTTTT	CASSSGLAVPLSGELFF
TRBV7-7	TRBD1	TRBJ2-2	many	TGTGCCAGCAGCTTAAGAACAGGGGCGAACACCGGGGAGCTGTTTTTT	CASSLRTGANTGELFF
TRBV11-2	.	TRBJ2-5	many	TGTGCCAGCAGGCGGGGAAATGAAGAGACCCAGTACTTC	CASRRGNEETQYF
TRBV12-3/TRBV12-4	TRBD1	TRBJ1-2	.	TGTGCCAGCAGTGCCCGGGACAGGGCAGTCTATGGCTACACCTTC	CASSARDRAVYGYTF
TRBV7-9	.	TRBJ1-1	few	TGTGCCAGCAGCTTAGTAGGGGGGTCGCAGAACACTGAAGCTTTCTTT	CASSLVGGSQNTEAFF
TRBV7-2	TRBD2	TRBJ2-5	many	TGTGCCAGCAGCTTAGTTCGGCTAGCGGGGAGAGAGACCCAGTACTTC	CASSLVRLAGRETQYF
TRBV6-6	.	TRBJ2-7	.	TGTGCCAGCAGTCAGGACTTCAACGAGCAGTACTTC	CASSQDFNEQYF
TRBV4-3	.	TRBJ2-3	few	TGCGCCAGCAGCCGACAAGGGACCGCTAGCACAGATACGCAGTATTTT	CASSRQGTASTDTQYF
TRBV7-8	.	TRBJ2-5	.	TGTGCCAGCAGCTCTCAACTCGACCCGGCGGGAGAGACCCAGTACTTC	CASSSQLDPAGETQYF
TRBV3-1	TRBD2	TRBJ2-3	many	TGTGCCAGCAGCGAACTAGCGGGGGTGACAGATACGCAGTATTTT	CASSELAGVTDTQYF
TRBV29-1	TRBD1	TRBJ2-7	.	TGCAGCGGTGACAGGGAGAATGGCGAGCAGTACTTC	CSGDRENGEQYF